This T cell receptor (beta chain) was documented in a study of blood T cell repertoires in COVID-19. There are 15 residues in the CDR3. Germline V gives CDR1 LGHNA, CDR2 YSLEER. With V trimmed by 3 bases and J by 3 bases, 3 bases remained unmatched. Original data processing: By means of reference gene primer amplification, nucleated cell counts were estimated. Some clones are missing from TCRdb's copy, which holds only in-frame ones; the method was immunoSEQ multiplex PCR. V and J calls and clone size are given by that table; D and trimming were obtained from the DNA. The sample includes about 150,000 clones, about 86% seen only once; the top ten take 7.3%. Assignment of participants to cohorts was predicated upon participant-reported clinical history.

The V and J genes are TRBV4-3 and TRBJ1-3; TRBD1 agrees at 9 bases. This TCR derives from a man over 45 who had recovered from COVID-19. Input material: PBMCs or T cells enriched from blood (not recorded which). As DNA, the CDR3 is TGCGCCAGCAGCCACGGACAGGGGCATGGAAACACCATATATTTT. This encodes CASSHGQGHGNTIYF.